This record concerns one T cell receptor beta chain sequence. This specimen belongs to a study of T-cell reconstitution after alpha-beta-depleted transplantation in children. Unique molecular identifiers were used to barcode this TCRbeta library. TCRdb fed the PCR reads into MiXCR, producing one record per CDR3 protein. Altogether around 240,000 distinct CDR3 sequences are present, more than 7.5% being singletons, with the ten largest covering over 4.5%. V shed 2 bases and J shed 6 bases, with 14 bases lying between them. The CDR3 runs 15 residues. Per the germline V gene, CDR1 is MGHRA and CDR2 is YSYEKL.

This TCR came from a human donor who donated a stem cell graft to a child with SCID. Sequencing used PBMCs from the stem cell graft donor, obtained from the stem cell graft. The chain joins TRBV4-1 to TRBJ1-5; the D gene is possibly TRBD1 (5 bases). The CDR3 protein is CASSQSLSGGQPQHF. In DNA form, the CDR3 reads TGCGCCAGCAGCCAATCCCTCTCGGGGGGTCAGCCCCAGCATTTT.